The TCR beta chain described here comes from a study of CD8+ T cells in alopecia areata. Study-wide results and limits: Sequencing of scalp samples also includes resident alphabeta T cells from normal skin. Clonality exceeded that of normal scalp in lesional scalp, most notably in alopecia totalis/universalis.

cDNA serving as the sequencing template came from extracted, reverse transcribed RNA. Profiled with immunoSEQ multiplex PCR; TCRdb holds only in-frame clones, not every one. The sample yields 98,000 or so clones, 45% to 60% seen once. Comments on this clone: Its antigen remains unidentified.

Germline-derived CDR1 and CDR2 are PRHDT and FYEKMQ (reference sequence). The junction had 5 bases not matched to a gene; V was cut back by 5 bases and J by 4 bases. CDR3 size: 13 residues. Isolation of CD4+ and CD8+ T cells from PBMCs was achieved by sorting. The receptor was isolated from a human donor with alopecia areata. This rearrangement joins TRBV13 to TRBJ2-7; TRBD1 matches at 7 bases. Sequencing used NKG2D-low CD8+ T cells sorted from blood. The CDR3 region has the DNA TGTGCCAGCAGCCCGGGACAGTGGTACGAGCAGTACTTC. Its translation is CASSPGQWYEQYF. The full variable domain, rest sourced from reference TRBV13 and TRBJ2-7, is AAGVIQSPRHLIKEKRETATLKCYPIPRHDTVYWYQQGPGQDPQFLISFYEKMQSDKGSIPDRFSAQQFSDYHSELNMSSLELGDSALYFCASSPGQWYEQYFGPGTRLTVT.